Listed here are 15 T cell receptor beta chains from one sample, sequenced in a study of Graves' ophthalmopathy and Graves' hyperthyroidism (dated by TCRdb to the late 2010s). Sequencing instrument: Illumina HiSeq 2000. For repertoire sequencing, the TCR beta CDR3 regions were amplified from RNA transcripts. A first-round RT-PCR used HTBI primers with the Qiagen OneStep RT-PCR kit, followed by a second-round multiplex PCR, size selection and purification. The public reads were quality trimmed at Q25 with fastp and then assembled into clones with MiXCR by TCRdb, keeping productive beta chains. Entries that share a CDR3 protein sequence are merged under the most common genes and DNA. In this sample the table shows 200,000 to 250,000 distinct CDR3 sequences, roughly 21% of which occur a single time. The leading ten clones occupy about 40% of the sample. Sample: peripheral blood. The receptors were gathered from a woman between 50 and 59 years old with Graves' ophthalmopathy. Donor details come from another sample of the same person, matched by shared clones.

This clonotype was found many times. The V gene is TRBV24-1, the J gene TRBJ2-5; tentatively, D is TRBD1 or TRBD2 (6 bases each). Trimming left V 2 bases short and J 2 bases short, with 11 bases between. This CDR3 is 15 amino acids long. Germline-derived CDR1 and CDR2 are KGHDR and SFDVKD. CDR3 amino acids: CATSDSAGHQETQYF. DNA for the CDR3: TGTGCCACCAGTGATTCGGCGGGACATCAAGAGACCCAGTACTTC.

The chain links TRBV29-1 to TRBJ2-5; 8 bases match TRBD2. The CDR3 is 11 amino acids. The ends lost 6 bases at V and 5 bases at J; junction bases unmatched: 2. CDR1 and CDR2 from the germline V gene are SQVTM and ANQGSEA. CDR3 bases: TGCAGCGTAGCGGGGGTCGAGACCCAGTACTTC. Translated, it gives CSVAGVETQYF.

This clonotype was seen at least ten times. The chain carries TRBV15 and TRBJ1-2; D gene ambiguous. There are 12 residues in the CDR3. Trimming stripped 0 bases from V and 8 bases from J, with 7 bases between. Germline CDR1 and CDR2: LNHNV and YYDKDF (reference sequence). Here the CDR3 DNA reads TGTGCCACCAGCAGAGATAAGTTAGGCTACACCTTC. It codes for CATSRDKLGYTF.

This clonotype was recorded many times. The CDR3 coding sequence is TGTGCCAGTAGTCCGGGACAGGCAAACCTCTATCACGAGCAGTACTTC. The encoded protein is CASSPGQANLYHEQYF. The chain has TRBV19 and TRBJ2-7; 8 bases agree with TRBD1. J was trimmed by 5 bases and V by 5 bases; bases with no gene match: 14. The germline gives CDR1 LNHDA, CDR2 SQIVND (reference sequence). The CDR3 totals 16 residues.

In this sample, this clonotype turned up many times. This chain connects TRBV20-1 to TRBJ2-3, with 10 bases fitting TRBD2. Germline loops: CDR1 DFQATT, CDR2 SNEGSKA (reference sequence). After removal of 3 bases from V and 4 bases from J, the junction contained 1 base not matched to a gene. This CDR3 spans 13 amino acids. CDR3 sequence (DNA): TGCAGTGCTAGCCTAGCGGGAGCAGATACGCAGTATTTT. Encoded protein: CSASLAGADTQYF.

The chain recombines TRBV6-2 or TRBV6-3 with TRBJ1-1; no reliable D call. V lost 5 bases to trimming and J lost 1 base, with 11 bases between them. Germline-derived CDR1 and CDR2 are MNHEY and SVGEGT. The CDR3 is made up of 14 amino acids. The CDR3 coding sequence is TGTGCCAGCAGTCCTGATATCCGGAACACTGAAGCTTTCTTT. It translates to CASSPDIRNTEAFF.

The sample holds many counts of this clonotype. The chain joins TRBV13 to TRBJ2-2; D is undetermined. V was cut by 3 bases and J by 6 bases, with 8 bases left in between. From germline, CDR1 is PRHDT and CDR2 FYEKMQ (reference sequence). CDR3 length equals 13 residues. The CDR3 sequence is CASSFYWAGELFF. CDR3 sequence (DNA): TGTGCCAGCAGCTTCTATTGGGCCGGGGAGCTGTTTTTT.

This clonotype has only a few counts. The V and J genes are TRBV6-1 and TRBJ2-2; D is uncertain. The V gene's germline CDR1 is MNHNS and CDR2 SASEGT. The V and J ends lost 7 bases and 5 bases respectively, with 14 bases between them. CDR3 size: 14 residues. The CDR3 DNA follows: TGTGCCAGCACCTCGCCTAAAAGGACCGGGGAGCTGTTTTTT. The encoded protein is CASTSPKRTGELFF.

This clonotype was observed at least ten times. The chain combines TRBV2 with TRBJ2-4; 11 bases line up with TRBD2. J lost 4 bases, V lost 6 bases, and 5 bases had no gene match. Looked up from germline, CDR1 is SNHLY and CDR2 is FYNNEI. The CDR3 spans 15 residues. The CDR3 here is CASRGLAERKNIQYF. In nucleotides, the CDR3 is TGTGCCAGCAGGGGACTAGCGGAGAGAAAAAACATTCAGTACTTC.

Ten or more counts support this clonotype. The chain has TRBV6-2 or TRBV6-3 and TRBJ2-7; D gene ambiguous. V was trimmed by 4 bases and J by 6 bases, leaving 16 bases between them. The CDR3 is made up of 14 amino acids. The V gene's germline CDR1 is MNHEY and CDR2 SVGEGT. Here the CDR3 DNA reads TGTGCCAGCAGTTTATCACGGGCGCGTGGCGAGCAGTACTTC. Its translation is CASSLSRARGEQYF.

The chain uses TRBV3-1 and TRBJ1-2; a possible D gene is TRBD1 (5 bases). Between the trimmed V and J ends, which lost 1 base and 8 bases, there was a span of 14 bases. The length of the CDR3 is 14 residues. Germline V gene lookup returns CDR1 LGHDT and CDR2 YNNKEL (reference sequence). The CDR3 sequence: CASSQGRRDSGYTF. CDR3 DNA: TGTGCCAGCAGCCAAGGGCGCCGGGACTCGGGCTACACCTTC.

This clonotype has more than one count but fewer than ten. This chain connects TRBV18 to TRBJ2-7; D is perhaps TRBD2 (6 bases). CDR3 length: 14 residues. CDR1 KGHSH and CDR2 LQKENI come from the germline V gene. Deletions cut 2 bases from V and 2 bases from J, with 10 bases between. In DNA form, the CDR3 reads TGTGCCAGCTCACCATGGGACTCACCCTACGAGCAGTACTTC. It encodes CASSPWDSPYEQYF.

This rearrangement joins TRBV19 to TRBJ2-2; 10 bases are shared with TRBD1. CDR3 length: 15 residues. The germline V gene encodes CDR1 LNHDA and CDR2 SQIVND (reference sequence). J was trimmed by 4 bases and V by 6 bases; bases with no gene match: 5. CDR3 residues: CASRRQGAGTGELFF. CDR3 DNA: TGTGCCAGTAGAAGACAGGGGGCCGGCACCGGGGAGCTGTTTTTT.

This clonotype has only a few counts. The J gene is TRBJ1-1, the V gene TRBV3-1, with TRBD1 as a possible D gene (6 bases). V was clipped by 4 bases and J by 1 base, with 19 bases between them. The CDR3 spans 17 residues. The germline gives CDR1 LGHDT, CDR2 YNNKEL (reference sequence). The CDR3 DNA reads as TGTGCCAGCAGCCTCAGGGCGGGGGGCCGAAGGAACACTGAAGCTTTCTTT. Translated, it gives CASSLRAGGRRNTEAFF.

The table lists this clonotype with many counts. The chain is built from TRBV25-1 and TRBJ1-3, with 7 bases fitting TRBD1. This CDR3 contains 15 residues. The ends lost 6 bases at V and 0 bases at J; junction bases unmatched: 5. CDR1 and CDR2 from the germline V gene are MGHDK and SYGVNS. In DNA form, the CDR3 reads TGTGCCAGCAGATACAGGGGACTCTCTGGAAACACCATATATTTT. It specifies CASRYRGLSGNTIYF.